The 16 T cell receptor beta chains listed next were all sequenced from one sample in a study of T cell clonality in common variable immunodeficiency. Some clones are missing from TCRdb's copy, which holds only in-frame ones; the method was immunoSEQ multiplex PCR. The sample presents about 39,000 clones, none singletons. Sequencing used peripheral blood mononuclear cells. The source of these receptors is a person aged 18 to 75 in good health.

This clone came up many times. The read ends 3 residues early relative to the CDR3; the germline J gene fills the gap. The chain combines TRBV5-6 with TRBJ1-2; TRBD1 matches at 9 bases. The CDR3 is 14 amino acids. Germline V gene data show CDR1 as SGHDT and CDR2 as YYEEEE. CDR3 loop: CASSLSRTGDGYTF. The CDR3 bases that were read are TGTGCCAGCAGCTTGTCGCGGACAGGGGACGGC. The complete variable domain, with remaining parts taken from reference TRBV5-6 and TRBJ1-2, reads DAGVTQSPTHLIKTRGQQVTLRCSPKSGHDTVSWYQQALGQGPQFIFQYYEEEERQRGNFPDRFSGHQFPNYSSELNVNALLLGDSALYLCASSLSRTGDGYTFGSGTRLTVV.

This clone was detected many times. Read coverage stops 3 residues before the CDR3 terminus; the germline J gene supplies the remainder. J is TRBJ1-4 and V is TRBV28, with 9 bases lining up with TRBD1. The CDR3 covers 15 residues. Per the germline V gene, CDR1 is MDHEN and CDR2 is SYDVKM. CDR3 sequence: CASNTGGFGANVLFF. The DNA read from the CDR3 is TGTGCCAGCAATACAGGGGGCTTTGGGGCCAACGTA.

This clone was seen many times. The read halts 3 residues ahead of the CDR3 end, with the missing end drawn from the germline J gene. The chain recombines TRBV2 with TRBJ1-6, with 8 nucleotides matching TRBD1. J lost 4 bases, V lost 4 bases, and 6 bases had no gene match. This CDR3 comprises 16 residues. Germline V lookup: CDR1 SNHLY, CDR2 FYNNEI. CDR3 protein: CASSAQGAKYNSPLHF. CDR3 bases read: TGTGCCAGCAGTGCCCAGGGGGCGAAGTATAATTCACCC.

A remark on this clone: Read coverage stops 3 residues before the CDR3 terminus; the germline J gene supplies the remainder. The chain joins TRBV10-2 to TRBJ2-3; the match to TRBD2 covers 9 bases. Per germline, CDR1 WSHSY and CDR2 SAAADI. The CDR3 consists of 15 residues. The DNA read from the CDR3 is TGCGCCAGCACGGCTGCGGGAGGGCTTATCTGGACG. Translation: CASTAAGGLIWT. From start to end, the CDR3 is CASTAAGGLIWTQYF.

This clone was picked up many times. The read terminates 3 residues before the CDR3 end, so the remaining end is supplied by the germline J gene. This sequence joins TRBV28 and TRBJ2-7, with unresolved D. The germline V gene encodes CDR1 MDHEN and CDR2 SYDVKM. Trimming removed 6 bases at V and 3 bases at J, with 12 bases between. The CDR3 is made up of 13 amino acids. CDR3: CASSTAPDYEQYF. CDR3 bases read: TGTGCCAGCAGCACCGCCCCAGACTACGAG.

This clone was counted ten times or more. With the read ending 3 residues before the CDR3 end, the germline J gene is used to fill in that end. V is TRBV10-2 and J is TRBJ2-7; 9 bases are shared with TRBD1. The V gene's germline CDR1 is WSHSY and CDR2 SAAADI. The V segment lost 4 bases and the J segment 3 bases; nucleotides outside the gene matches: 1. This CDR3 comprises 13 residues. Partial CDR3 DNA: TGCGCCAGCAGTGGGGACAGGGTCTACGAG. The encoded protein is CASSGDRVYE. The CDR3 as a whole reads CASSGDRVYEQYF.

By share of the sample, this clone is medium-sized. The read ends 3 residues shy of where the CDR3 ends; the end is completed using the germline J gene. This chain joins TRBV29-1 and TRBJ2-5; D gene uncertain. CDR3 length: 13 amino acids. Germline CDR1 and CDR2: SQVTM and ANQGSEA. Trimming removed 8 bases from V and 5 bases from J, with 18 bases in between. CDR3 bases read: TGCAGCACGACATCCCCTGTTCAGGAGACC. As protein: CSTTSPVQET. The CDR3 in its entirety is CSTTSPVQETQYF.

This clone was recorded at least ten times. The read finishes 3 residues shy of the CDR3 end, and the germline J gene is used to complete it. This chain connects TRBV19 to TRBJ2-1, with a possible D match to TRBD2 (6 bases). This CDR3 is built from 13 residues. The germline gives CDR1 LNHDA, CDR2 SQIVND (reference sequence). Trimming took 7 bases from V and 8 from J, leaving 15 bases between them. CDR3 DNA (partial): TGTGCCAGTACTGGCGGGGAAAAATATGAG. Its translation: CASTGGEKYE. The complete CDR3 protein is CASTGGEKYEQFF.

This clone showed up many times. Sequencing ends 3 residues short of the CDR3 end; the germline J gene provides the rest. J is TRBJ2-7 and V is TRBV2; the match to TRBD1 covers 10 bases. J was trimmed by 5 bases and V by 3 bases; bases with no gene match: 7. The CDR3 has 15 amino acids. Germline CDR1 SNHLY, CDR2 FYNNEI. CDR3 region: CASSDSRDRGHEQYF. The covered CDR3 bases are TGTGCCAGCAGTGATTCCCGGGACAGGGGTCACGAG.

Many counts were recorded for this clone. The read ends 3 residues early relative to the CDR3; the germline J gene fills the gap. The chain uses TRBV29-1 and TRBJ2-7; 12 bases fit TRBD2. The germline V gene has CDR1 SQVTM and CDR2 ANQGSEA. The CDR3 consists of 13 residues. Trimming at V came to 6 bases and at J to 1 base, leaving 1 base not matched to a gene. CDR3 DNA, as far as it was read: TGCAGCGTGGGGACTAGCGGGTCCTACGAG. Translating gives CSVGTSGSYE. Given in full, the CDR3 is CSVGTSGSYEQYF.

This clone came up many times. The chain's CDR3 is CASSEHGGDSYNEQFF. The sequenced CDR3 bases are TGTGCCAGCAGTGAACACGGGGGAGACTCCTACAATGAG. This chain joins TRBV6-1 and TRBJ2-1; TRBD2 is a possible D gene (6 bases). The CDR3 end is not reached by the read, which stops 3 residues before it; the germline J gene fills it in. The V gene's germline CDR1 is MNHNS and CDR2 SASEGT. V gave up 2 bases and J gave up 0 bases, with 11 bases separating them. The CDR3 loop spans 16 amino acids.

This clone occurred many times. The CDR3 extends 3 residues past the end of the read, so its final part is completed from the germline J gene. The chain uses TRBV20-1 and TRBJ1-5; the D gene is possibly TRBD1 (5 bases). Germline V gene data show CDR1 as DFQATT and CDR2 as SNEGSKA (reference sequence). Trimming shortened V by 5 bases and J by 0 bases, and 20 bases separated the two germline ends. This CDR3 has 17 residues. The CDR3 bases that were read are TGCAGTGCTCAGAGAGACAGAGAAGAATATAGCAATCAGCCC. This codes for CSAQRDREEYSNQP. The full CDR3 protein reads CSAQRDREEYSNQPQHF.

This clone was found many times. The read finishes 3 residues shy of the CDR3 end, and the germline J gene is used to complete it. V is TRBV7-8 and J is TRBJ2-5; 8 bases are shared with TRBD2. The CDR3 is 14 residues long. Germline CDR1 SGHVS, CDR2 FQNEAQ. After removal of 1 base from V and 4 bases from J, the junction contained 2 bases not matched to a gene. Incomplete CDR3 DNA: TGTGCCAGCAGCTTAGGGACTAGCCCAGAGACC. Its protein is CASSLGTSPET. The full CDR3 sequence reads CASSLGTSPETQYF.

This clone showed up many times. The read comes to an end 3 residues before the CDR3 does, leaving the germline J gene to fill in the end. This chain joins TRBV19 and TRBJ1-2, with 8 bases fitting TRBD1. The CDR3 is made up of 17 amino acids. Per germline, CDR1 LNHDA and CDR2 SQIVND (reference sequence). V lost 0 bases, J lost 2 bases, and 8 bases stayed unmatched. CDR3 in amino acids: CASSIDRNRDRNYGYTF. Partial CDR3 DNA: TGTGCCAGTAGTATAGACCGCAACCGGGACAGGAACTATGGC. Filled out from reference TRBV19 and TRBJ1-2, the complete variable domain reads DGGITQSPKYLFRKEGQNVTLSCEQNLNHDAMYWYRQDPGQGLRLIYYSQIVNDFQKGDIAEGYSVSREKKESFPLTVTSAQKNPTAFYLCASSIDRNRDRNYGYTFGSGTRLTVV.

This clone was seen repeatedly, ten times or more. The CDR3 end is not reached by the read, which stops 3 residues before it; the germline J gene fills it in. The chain employs TRBV6-4 and TRBJ2-1; D ambiguous. The CDR3 consists of 14 residues. The V gene lost 4 bases and the J gene lost 0 bases, with 7 bases spanning the gap. The V gene's germline CDR1 is MRHNA and CDR2 SNTAGT. Here the CDR3 reads CASSVDSSYNEQFF. Partial CDR3 DNA: TGTGCCAGCAGTGTAGATAGCTCCTACAATGAG.

Ten or more counts support this clone. The read ends 3 residues before the CDR3 terminus; that terminus is restored from the germline J gene. The sample holds other DNA sequences that translate to the same CDR3. This chain connects TRBV5-4 to TRBJ1-2; 8 bases are a match to TRBD1. There are 14 residues in the CDR3. Germline loops: CDR1 SGHNT, CDR2 YYREEE (reference sequence). The J segment lost 0 bases and the V segment lost 3 bases, leaving 1 base of the junction unmatched. The CDR3 bases that were read are TGTGCCAGCAGCTGGACAGGGACTAACTATGGC. Translating gives CASSWTGTNYG. The full CDR3 protein reads CASSWTGTNYGYTF.